Listed here are 20 T cell receptor beta chains from one sample, sequenced in a study of CXCR3-negative and CXCR3-positive naive CD8 T cells. UMI labels and 5' RACE were used to prepare the TRB cDNA libraries. TCRdb re-called the 5' RACE reads and catalogs CDR3 proteins one per entry, DNA excluded. This repertoire comprises about 98,000 distinct CDR3 sequences; its ten largest clones make up 0.85% to 1.4%. The antigens for these receptors are not known. Study conclusions and caveats: In CXCR3-positive naive cells, the TRB CDR3s were more hydrophobic than in CXCR3-negative naive cells.

Sequencing was carried out using naive CXCR3+ CD8+ T cells from blood. Subset reported: CD45RO-CCR7+CD27+CD95- naive CD8+ T cells expressing CXCR3 (TNR3+). The receptors were gathered from a human donor in good health. Some clones in this sample may be carry-over from other donors' samples.

The chain links TRBV6-5 to TRBJ2-7. Germline V CDR1 and CDR2: MNHEY, SVGAGI. The CDR3 spans 14 residues. This chain's CDR3 is CASSPRPFTYEQYF.

The CDR3 is CASSRPTEETQYF. V and J are TRBV7-9 and TRBJ2-5. The CDR3 extends over 13 amino acids. Germline-derived CDR1 and CDR2 are SEHNR and FQNEAQ (reference sequence).

This sequence joins TRBV7-6 and TRBJ2-1; TCRdb reports TRBD2, a call that lacks DNA to check it against. This CDR3 is built from 16 residues. Germline lookup yields CDR1 SGHVS and CDR2 FNYEAQ. The CDR3 loop is CASSASGSGGDNEQFF.

CDR3 sequence: CASSSSGITSYEQYF. This chain joins TRBV7-9 and TRBJ2-7. CDR3 length: 15 residues. Germline CDR1 SEHNR, CDR2 FQNEAQ (reference sequence). The entire variable domain, with the rest obtained from reference TRBV7-9 and TRBJ2-7, is as follows: DTGVSQNPRHKITKRGQNVTFRCDPISEHNRLYWYRQTLGQGPEFLTYFQNEAQLEKSRLLSDRFSAERPKGSFSTLEIQRTEQGDSAMYLCASSSSGITSYEQYFGPGTRLTVT.

The CDR3 region is CASSLSTGVYEQYF. The J gene is TRBJ2-7, the V gene TRBV7-9; TCRdb proposes TRBD1, but this gene call is untestable without DNA. The germline gives CDR1 SEHNR, CDR2 FQNEAQ (reference sequence). The CDR3 consists of 14 residues.

The chain has TRBV21-1 and TRBJ2-7. TRBV21-1 constitutes a pseudogene. This CDR3 region has 18 residues. CDR3 sequence reads: CARKPEKPGRVSSYEQYF.

The genes are TRBV12-3 or TRBV12-4 and TRBJ2-3; absent DNA, TCRdb's TRBD1 call cannot be checked. The CDR3 spans 18 residues. CDR3: CASSLYLGQGSSTDTQYF.

The CDR3 loop reads CASSQFSGGDTDTQYF. The chain carries TRBV7-3 and TRBJ2-3; the D gene TCRdb calls, TRBD2, cannot be checked with no DNA. CDR1 SGHTA and CDR2 FQGTGA come from the germline V gene. The CDR3 consists of 16 residues.

V gene TRBV28 combines with J gene TRBJ1-2; TCRdb proposes TRBD1, but this gene call is untestable without DNA. The germline V gene has CDR1 MDHEN and CDR2 SYDVKM. The length of the CDR3 is 14 residues. The CDR3 spells CASSFGDSNYGYTF.

The genes are TRBV15 and TRBJ1-6; as DNA is missing, the TRBD1 call by TCRdb cannot be tested. This CDR3 has 16 residues. Germline V gene lookup returns CDR1 LNHNV and CDR2 YYDKDF (reference sequence). The CDR3 sequence: CAASRDWSGADSPLHF.

The chain links TRBV27 to TRBJ2-5; TCRdb gives TRBD2 as the D gene, but with no DNA this cannot be confirmed. This CDR3 region has 11 residues. Germline CDR1 and CDR2: MNHEY and SMNVEV (reference sequence). CDR3 residues: CATRRAGTQYF.

V is TRBV7-9 and J is TRBJ1-1. CDR3 length: 14 amino acids. Germline V gene data show CDR1 as SEHNR and CDR2 as FQNEAQ (reference sequence). CDR3 region: CASSLDLLNTEAFF.

This chain joins TRBV28 and TRBJ2-5; TCRdb names TRBD1, which stays unverified in the absence of DNA. Germline V gene lookup returns CDR1 MDHEN and CDR2 SYDVKM. This CDR3 has 14 amino acids. CDR3 residues: CASSPRQFQETQYF. The variable domain in full, completed from reference TRBV28 and TRBJ2-5, reads DVKVTQSSRYLVKRTGEKVFLECVQDMDHENMFWYRQDPGLGLRLIYFSYDVKMKEKGDIPEGYSVSREKKERFSLILESASTNQTSMYLCASSPRQFQETQYFGPGTRLLVL.

The chain joins TRBV11-2 to TRBJ2-5; TCRdb calls TRBD2, which cannot be checked without DNA. The CDR3 has 13 residues. The germline V gene has CDR1 SGHAT and CDR2 FQNNGV. This CDR3 reads CASSHRLQETQYF.

The chain combines TRBV5-6 with TRBJ2-7; TCRdb proposes TRBD1, but this gene call is untestable without DNA. Germline V CDR1 and CDR2: SGHDT, YYEEEE. CDR3 length: 14 amino acids. The CDR3 sequence: CASSLTGGLYEQYF.

The chain recombines TRBV7-9 with TRBJ2-1; TCRdb's D call of TRBD2 is untestable without DNA. CDR3 length: 16 amino acids. The germline CDR1 and CDR2 sequences are SEHNR and FQNEAQ (reference sequence). CDR3 sequence: CASSTLPGLSLNEQFF.

The chain combines TRBV20-1 with TRBJ2-1; without DNA, the TCRdb call of TRBD1 cannot be checked. The CDR3 has 14 amino acids. In germline, CDR1 is DFQATT, CDR2 SNEGSKA (reference sequence). This CDR3 is CSASKGDGYNEQFF.

The gene calls are TRBV12-3 or TRBV12-4 and TRBJ2-5; absent DNA, TCRdb's TRBD1 call cannot be checked. This CDR3 comprises 19 residues. CDR3 in amino acids: CASSLLWPGAQTNQETQYF.

The chain links TRBV12-3 or TRBV12-4 to TRBJ2-1; lacking DNA, the TRBD2 call made by TCRdb goes unchecked. The CDR3 runs to 17 residues. This CDR3 is CASSLLAGGLSYNEQFF.

V is TRBV6-2 or TRBV6-3 and J is TRBJ1-2; TCRdb calls TRBD1, which cannot be checked without DNA. The CDR3 consists of 16 residues. Germline lookup yields CDR1 MNHEY and CDR2 SVGEGT. CDR3 sequence: CASSYRTGPINYGYTF.